The 12 T cell receptor beta chains given below trace back to one sample, sequenced in a study of CD4+ T cells in melanoma. This table comes from immunoSEQ multiplex PCR, and its TCRdb copy is limited to in-frame clones, with some not included. The sample comprises 13,000 or so clones, approximately 73% of which are singletons, and 18% rests with the top ten. Sequences were obtained from cells from a culture (not recorded whether cultured in vitro). Receptors originate from a human donor with melanoma.

V is TRBV27 and J is TRBJ1-1; possible D gene TRBD1, 6 bases. Trimming cost V 5 bases and J 0 bases, with 16 bases left between them. The CDR3 has 16 residues. Per germline, CDR1 MNHEY and CDR2 SMNVEV (reference sequence). The chain's CDR3 is CASSKRGGAMNTEAFF. The CDR3 DNA sequence: TGTGCCAGCAGTAAGCGGGGGGGGGCGATGAACACTGAAGCTTTCTTT.

The chain links TRBV6-5 to TRBJ2-2; unclear D gene. Germline assignment: CDR1 MNHEY and CDR2 SVGAGI. V dropped 2 bases and J dropped 1 base, with 8 bases sitting between them. The CDR3 extends over 15 amino acids. The CDR3 is CASSYDQRNTGELFF. In DNA, the CDR3 is TGTGCCAGCAGTTACGATCAGAGGAACACCGGGGAGCTGTTTTTT.

The chain carries TRBV29-1 and TRBJ2-2; a weak D match, TRBD1 (6 bases). The germline V gene encodes CDR1 SQVTM and CDR2 ANQGSEA. This CDR3 is built from 14 residues. With 3 bases removed from V and 5 bases from J, the gap between germline ends came to 13 bases. CDR3 in amino acids: CSVESGERTGELFF. CDR3 nucleotides: TGCAGCGTTGAGTCAGGGGAGAGAACCGGGGAGCTGTTTTTT.

This clone was seen once. The gene calls are TRBV5-1 and TRBJ2-5; D might be TRBD1 or TRBD2, each matching 5 bases. V was trimmed by 7 bases and J by 5 bases, leaving 9 bases between them. The CDR3 is made up of 11 amino acids. Germline CDR1 and CDR2: SGHRS and YFSETQ. The CDR3 nucleotides read TGCGCCAGCGCTGAGGGGGAGACCCAGTACTTC. Translating it yields CASAEGETQYF.

The rearrangement joins TRBV2 to TRBJ2-1; 12 bases align to TRBD2. CDR1 is SNHLY and CDR2 is FYNNEI in the germline V gene. The CDR3 is 17 residues long. J gave up 3 bases and V 3 bases, and 6 bases lay outside the gene matches. This CDR3 reads CASSDPGLAGRYNEQFF. In DNA form, the CDR3 reads TGTGCCAGCAGTGACCCCGGACTAGCGGGGCGCTACAATGAGCAGTTCTTC. The full variable domain, its missing parts supplied by reference TRBV2 and TRBJ2-1, is EPEVTQTPSHQVTQMGQEVILRCVPISNHLYFYWYRQILGQKVEFLVSFYNNEISEKSEIFDDQFSVERPDGSNFTLKIRSTKLEDSAMYFCASSDPGLAGRYNEQFFGPGTRLTVL.

The chain is built from TRBV13 and TRBJ2-3; D is ambiguous. Germline V CDR1 and CDR2: PRHDT, FYEKMQ (reference sequence). Trimming pared 1 base from V and 4 bases from J, leaving 9 bases between. This CDR3 is built from 14 residues. CDR3 residues: CASSLDLAADTQYF. As DNA, the CDR3 is TGTGCCAGCAGCTTAGACCTCGCCGCAGATACGCAGTATTTT.

The sample holds a few counts of this clone. The V and J genes are TRBV18 and TRBJ1-2, with a possible D match to TRBD1 (5 bases). CDR3 size: 15 residues. Trimming pared 6 bases from V and 4 bases from J, leaving 18 bases between. Germline V lookup: CDR1 KGHSH, CDR2 LQKENI. CDR3 sequence: CASSSPGQRAYGYTF. DNA of the CDR3: TGTGCCAGCTCTAGTCCAGGGCAGCGGGCCTATGGCTACACCTTC.

J is TRBJ1-3 and V is TRBV9; D gene uncertain. The CDR3 extends over 16 amino acids. Germline lookup yields CDR1 SGDLS and CDR2 YYNGEE. Deletions cut 0 bases from V and 1 base from J, with 11 bases between. The DNA for the CDR3 is TGTGCCAGCAGCGTAGGAGAAGGCTCATCTGGAAACACCATATATTTT. Translating gives CASSVGEGSSGNTIYF.

This clone is classed as medium-sized. V is TRBV6-5 and J is TRBJ1-1; D perhaps matches TRBD1 (5 bases). The V end lost 6 bases, the J end lost 7 bases, and 15 bases lay between the germline ends. This CDR3 has 13 residues. Germline V CDR1 and CDR2: MNHEY, SVGAGI. The CDR3 DNA is TGTGCCAGCAGCGTACAGGTTAAAGGTGAAGCTTTCTTT. It encodes CASSVQVKGEAFF.

The rearrangement uses TRBV18 and TRBJ2-5, with TRBD1 matching 7 bases. The V gene end was trimmed by 6 bases and the J gene end by 2 bases; junction bases not matched to a gene: 3. CDR3 length equals 13 residues. The V gene's germline CDR1 is KGHSH and CDR2 LQKENI. CDR3 in DNA: TGTGCCAGCTCCAGGGACAGACAAGAGACCCAGTACTTC. Amino acid sequence: CASSRDRQETQYF.

The rearrangement links TRBV5-1 to TRBJ1-2, with D possibly being TRBD1 (6 bases). CDR1 and CDR2 from the germline V gene are SGHRS and YFSETQ. CDR3 size: 14 residues. V was cut by 3 bases and J by 2 bases, with 11 bases left in between. CDR3: CASSSPGQNYGYTF. The CDR3 DNA reads TGCGCCAGCAGCTCCCCGGGACAAAACTATGGCTACACCTTC.

The rearrangement links TRBV7-8 to TRBJ2-7; D might be TRBD1 (7 bases). The V end was cut by 1 base, the J end by 6 bases, with 22 bases between. The germline V gene has CDR1 SGHVS and CDR2 FQNEAQ. This CDR3 has 17 residues. DNA for the CDR3: TGTGCCAGCAGCTTAGGAGGGGGCAGGGTCGGGGGATCCGAGCAGTACTTC. It specifies CASSLGGGRVGGSEQYF.